The 25 T cell receptor beta chains in this list originate from one sample, sequenced in a study of OX40 agonist ivuxolimab in advanced cancers. Produced via immunoSEQ multiplex PCR; TCRdb's table is partial and in-frame only. The table includes around 40,000 clones, roughly 86% detected once. The input for sequencing was CD4+ or CD8+ T cells sorted from blood, taken in a trial of the OX40 agonist ivuxolimab. The source is an adult with an advanced solid tumor such as melanoma, head and neck, liver or kidney cancer.

This clone was seen once. This rearrangement joins TRBV23-1 to TRBJ1-1; tentatively, D is TRBD1 (6 bases). TRBV23-1 is given ORF status, its function remaining uncertain. There are 12 residues in the CDR3. Deletions cut 6 bases from V and 11 bases from J, with 16 bases between. The CDR3 nucleotides read TGCGCCAGCAGGACCGGGACATATTGCGCTTTCTTT. This sequence encodes CASRTGTYCAFF.

This clone has only a few counts. The chain combines TRBV6-6 with TRBJ2-3; TRBD2 matches 10 bases. Trimming at V came to 6 bases and at J to 3 bases, leaving 6 bases not matched to a gene. CDR3 size: 15 residues. Germline values: CDR1 MNHNY, CDR2 SVGAGI (reference sequence). The CDR3 bases are TGTGCCAGCAGAACCGGGACTAGCGCGACAGATACGCAGTATTTT. Translating gives CASRTGTSATDTQYF.

The CDR3 here is CASSLSGVGYTF. Written as DNA, the CDR3 is TGTGCCAGCAGCCTCTCAGGGGTCGGCTACACCTTC. V gene TRBV28 combines with J gene TRBJ1-2, with a weak D call TRBD1 (6 bases). Trimming took 6 bases from V and 8 from J, leaving 13 bases between them. The CDR3 covers 12 residues. Per the germline V gene, CDR1 is MDHEN and CDR2 is SYDVKM.

The table lists this clone with a few counts. Here the CDR3 DNA reads TGTGCCAGCAGCTCGGCGGGGGGGGAGACTGAAGCTTTCTTT. This translates into CASSSAGGETEAFF. The chain recombines TRBV7-2 with TRBJ1-1; tentative D call: TRBD1 (5 bases). The V end lost 4 bases, the J end lost 5 bases, and 14 bases lay between the germline ends. The germline gives CDR1 SGHTA, CDR2 FQGNSA. The CDR3 spans 14 residues.

The chain recombines TRBV19 with TRBJ1-4; perhaps TRBD1 as D (6 bases). The CDR3 is 15 residues long. CDR1 LNHDA and CDR2 SQIVND come from the germline V gene (reference sequence). V lost 5 bases to trimming and J lost 5 bases, with 15 bases between them. The CDR3 here is CASSPRGGYNEKLFF. DNA of the CDR3: TGTGCCAGTAGTCCGAGGGGGGGTTACAATGAAAAACTGTTTTTT.

V usage is TRBV7-2 and J usage is TRBJ1-1; D is perhaps TRBD1 (6 bases). The germline gives CDR1 SGHTA, CDR2 FQGNSA. Trimming took off 5 bases at V and 5 bases at J, with 15 bases between the two ends. The CDR3 loop spans 14 amino acids. The CDR3 region is CASSPRQDRTEAFF. In DNA form, the CDR3 reads TGTGCCAGCAGCCCGCGACAGGATAGGACTGAAGCTTTCTTT.

The V gene is TRBV28, the J gene TRBJ2-3; 12 positions agree with TRBD2. CDR3 length equals 17 residues. Germline V gene lookup returns CDR1 MDHEN and CDR2 SYDVKM. After removal of 7 bases from V and 0 bases from J, the junction contained 8 bases not matched to a gene. The CDR3, as DNA: TGTGCCAGCACCCGTGGACTAGCGGGACCTAGCACAGATACGCAGTATTTT. Amino acid sequence: CASTRGLAGPSTDTQYF.

The chain recombines TRBV7-6 with TRBJ2-2; D is perhaps TRBD1 or TRBD2 (5 bases each). Germline CDR1 is SGHVS and CDR2 is FNYEAQ. Trimming stripped 0 bases from V and 4 bases from J, with 18 bases between. This CDR3 comprises 18 residues. CDR3 nucleotides: TGTGCCAGCAGCTTAGCGCCCCCTGGGACGAGGGTCACCGGGGAGCTGTTTTTT. This gives the protein CASSLAPPGTRVTGELFF.

V gene TRBV28 combines with J gene TRBJ1-5, with D unresolved. Looked up from germline, CDR1 is MDHEN and CDR2 is SYDVKM. The CDR3 is 16 amino acids. Deletions cut 2 bases from V and 3 bases from J, with 14 bases between. The CDR3 protein is CASSLGPSRPNQPQHF. CDR3 sequence (DNA): TGTGCCAGCAGTTTAGGACCTTCGCGACCCAATCAGCCCCAGCATTTT.

CDR3 residues: CASSPGLVGEQYF. In nucleotides, the CDR3 is TGTGCCAGCAGTCCCGGACTGGTGGGGGAGCAGTACTTC. This rearrangement joins TRBV6-5 to TRBJ2-7, with D possibly TRBD2 on 5 matching bases. The V gene lost 5 bases and the J gene lost 7 bases, with 15 bases spanning the gap. Germline CDR1 is MNHEY and CDR2 is SVGAGI. The CDR3 extends over 13 amino acids.

A few counts support this clone. V and J are TRBV11-2 and TRBJ1-3; D is perhaps TRBD1 (5 bases). Germline V gene data show CDR1 as SGHAT and CDR2 as FQNNGV. This CDR3 has 14 amino acids. Trimming took 5 bases from V and 4 from J, leaving 12 bases between them. In DNA, the CDR3 is TGTGCCAGCAGCCGAGGGGCGCGCGGAAACACCATATATTTT. Translating gives CASSRGARGNTIYF.

The CDR3 spells CASSLVRHTTQYF. DNA for the CDR3: TGTGCCAGCAGCTTAGTACGACACACTACCCAGTACTTC. This chain joins TRBV7-2 and TRBJ2-7; D remains unclear. V lost 1 base and J lost 10, with 14 bases in between. The CDR3 length is 13 residues. CDR1 SGHTA and CDR2 FQGNSA come from the germline V gene. Full variable domain (missing parts from reference TRBV7-2 and TRBJ2-7): GAGVSQSPSNKVTEKGKDVELRCDPISGHTALYWYRQSLGQGLEFLIYFQGNSAPDKSGLPSDRFSAERTGGSVSTLTIQRTQQEDSAVYLCASSLVRHTTQYFGPGTRLTVT.

The chain is built from TRBV18 and TRBJ1-3; D remains unclear. CDR1 KGHSH and CDR2 LQKENI come from the germline V gene. This CDR3 has 14 amino acids. Deletions cut 0 bases from V and 1 base from J, with 4 bases between. In DNA form, the CDR3 reads TGTGCCAGCTCACCACCGATGTCTGGAAACACCATATATTTT. Its protein is CASSPPMSGNTIYF.

This clone was counted once. The junction does not match germline at one end; this may be a read error. The V gene is TRBV10-3, the J gene TRBJ2-7; 10 bases map to TRBD1. The CDR3 loop spans 14 amino acids. CDR1 is ENHRY and CDR2 is SYGVKD in the germline V gene. The CDR3 DNA reads as TGTGCCATCAACACGGGACAGGGGTCCTCCGAGCAGTACTTC. Its translation is CAINTGQGSSEQYF.

The chain links TRBV5-1 to TRBJ2-5, with a tentative D call TRBD2 (6 bases). The ends were cut back, 1 base at V and 5 bases at J, with 15 bases in the middle. The CDR3 has 15 residues. In germline, CDR1 is SGHRS, CDR2 YFSETQ. CDR3 coding DNA: TGCGCCAGCAGCTTGTGGAGGGGCCGGGGGGAGACCCAGTACTTC. It yields the protein CASSLWRGRGETQYF.

V gene TRBV28 combines with J gene TRBJ2-2, with a possible D match to TRBD2 (5 bases). Germline V gene data show CDR1 as MDHEN and CDR2 as SYDVKM. With 5 bases removed from V and 3 bases from J, the gap between germline ends came to 13 bases. There are 15 residues in the CDR3. The CDR3 region has the DNA TGTGCCAGCAGTCGCGCGGGCAAGCACACCGGGGAGCTGTTTTTT. This encodes CASSRAGKHTGELFF.

This chain links TRBV5-6 with TRBJ2-3; the D gene could be TRBD1 or TRBD2 (5 bases each). The CDR3 sequence is 14 residues long. CDR1 and CDR2 from the germline V gene are SGHDT and YYEEEE. The ends were cut back, 0 bases at V and 5 bases at J, with 10 bases in the middle. The CDR3 coding sequence is TGTGCCAGCAGCTTGGCGGGGCTAGGAGATACGCAGTATTTT. It yields the protein CASSLAGLGDTQYF.

CDR3 in amino acids: CSVLGQGGGEQYF. Written as DNA, the CDR3 is TGCAGCGTCTTAGGACAGGGGGGAGGAGAGCAGTACTTC. The rearrangement joins TRBV29-1 to TRBJ2-7; 10 nucleotides agree with TRBD1. CDR1 and CDR2 from the germline V gene are SQVTM and ANQGSEA. This CDR3 spans 13 amino acids. J gave up 7 bases and V 6 bases, and 9 bases lay outside the gene matches.

The chain joins TRBV27 to TRBJ1-2; D is perhaps TRBD1 (6 bases). In germline, CDR1 is MNHEY, CDR2 SMNVEV (reference sequence). CDR3 length: 14 amino acids. Trimming left V 2 bases short and J 4 bases short, with 11 bases between. Written as DNA, the CDR3 is TGTGCCAGCAGTTTAGCTCAGGGGTCCTATGGCTACACCTTC. It codes for CASSLAQGSYGYTF.

The J gene is TRBJ1-4, the V gene TRBV5-5, with TRBD1 matching over 8 bases. CDR1 is SGHKS and CDR2 is YYEKEE in the germline V gene (reference sequence). V dropped 4 bases and J dropped 3; count of bases not matched to a gene: 8. This CDR3 comprises 16 residues. The CDR3 loop is CASSIGQGRSNEKLFF. CDR3 bases: TGTGCCAGCAGCATCGGACAGGGTCGATCTAATGAAAAACTGTTTTTT.

On this clone: At one end the junction does not follow the germline gene, possibly because of a read error. The J gene is TRBJ2-5, the V gene TRBV19, with 7 nucleotides matching TRBD2. This CDR3 spans 15 amino acids. Germline loops: CDR1 LNHDA, CDR2 SQIVND (reference sequence). The CDR3 here is CAGSGTSVGSETQYF. The CDR3 nucleotides read TGTGCCGGTAGTGGAACTAGCGTCGGATCGGAGACCCAGTACTTC.

This clone was detected only a few times. The J gene is TRBJ1-5, the V gene TRBV28; D might be TRBD1 (6 bases). Germline V lookup: CDR1 MDHEN, CDR2 SYDVKM. The CDR3 contains 15 residues. Trimming took 6 bases from V and 2 from J, leaving 14 bases between them. The CDR3 is CASSPLGGRNQPQHF. Written as DNA, the CDR3 is TGTGCCAGCAGCCCTCTGGGGGGCCGCAATCAGCCCCAGCATTTT.

A note on this clone: The sample contains more than one DNA sequence encoding this CDR3. This chain links TRBV1 with TRBJ2-3; TRBD2, as called in the table, went unchecked against the DNA. TRBV1 is shown as a pseudogene. The CDR3 is 17 residues long. The CDR3: CTSSRFDEEAILDTQYF. The DNA of the CDR3 is TGCACCAGCAGCCGGTTCGATGAAGAGGCGATTTTAGATACGCAGTATTTT.

The rearrangement links TRBV5-1 to TRBJ2-3, with D hard to call. CDR3 length: 14 amino acids. Per germline, CDR1 SGHRS and CDR2 YFSETQ. V was cut by 0 bases and J by 6 bases, with 11 bases left in between. In nucleotides, the CDR3 is TGCGCCAGCAGCTTGGGTCGGTATGATGATACGCAGTATTTT. Its protein product is CASSLGRYDDTQYF.

The chain joins TRBV6-4 to TRBJ2-3; D unclear. The V gene's germline CDR1 is MRHNA and CDR2 SNTAGT. With 5 bases removed from V and 0 bases from J, the gap between germline ends came to 12 bases. The CDR3 extends over 15 amino acids. The CDR3: CASSQTYRSTDTQYF. DNA of the CDR3: TGTGCCAGCAGTCAGACATACCGAAGCACAGATACGCAGTATTTT.